The 29 T cell receptor beta chains reported below all come from one sample, sequenced in a study of beta chain features in type 1 diabetes. Notes on the study in general: Shortening that was moderate but significant affected the TCRB CDR3s of Type 1 diabetes patients in all four CD4+ subsets.

Their antigens are not known. Every bit of the isolated RNA underwent reverse transcription, so sequencing read expressed TCRB transcripts. Here immunoSEQ multiplex PCR was the method, and the copy in TCRdb shows in-frame clones only, minus some. The profile shows some 640,000 clones, 11% to 15% of them singletons. Sequenced material: naive CD4+ T cells from blood. The source of these receptors is a man aged 18 to 29 with type 1 diabetes.

This clone appeared a few times. This chain links TRBV5-4 with TRBJ2-1; D uncertain. The CDR3 is 13 residues long. Germline V gives CDR1 SGHNT, CDR2 YYREEE (reference sequence). V was trimmed by 1 base and J by 5 bases, leaving 7 bases between them. CDR3 loop: CASSLLTDNEQFF. The CDR3 nucleotides are TGTGCCAGCAGCTTGCTTACGGACAATGAGCAGTTCTTC.

In its sample, this clone was seen a few times. The chain has TRBV5-1 and TRBJ2-1, with 7 positions matching TRBD1. The V gene end was trimmed by 0 bases and the J gene end by 6 bases; junction bases not matched to a gene: 6. The length of the CDR3 is 15 residues. Germline CDR1 reads SGHRS; CDR2 reads YFSETQ. The CDR3 protein is CASSLGRGQINEQFF. In nucleotides, the CDR3 is TGCGCCAGCAGCTTGGGAAGGGGGCAGATCAATGAGCAGTTCTTC.

There are a few counts of this clone. The CDR3 DNA reads as TGTGCCAGCAGTGTCACACGGGGCACTGAAGCTTTCTTT. Residues: CASSVTRGTEAFF. This chain links TRBV25-1 with TRBJ1-1; D remains unclear. CDR3 length: 13 residues. CDR1 MGHDK and CDR2 SYGVNS come from the germline V gene. V lost 4 bases and J 4 bases, leaving 10 bases between the germline ends.

This clone was found a few times. V usage is TRBV14 and J usage is TRBJ2-7; 7 bases align to TRBD1. CDR3 length equals 15 residues. The trim removed 3 bases at V and 3 bases at J, leaving 8 bases unmatched. Germline V lookup: CDR1 SGHDN, CDR2 FVKESK. CDR3 nucleotide sequence: TGTGCCAGCAGCCACCGAGGACAGGTTTTCTACGAGCAGTACTTC. Translated: CASSHRGQVFYEQYF. The whole variable domain, remainder taken from reference TRBV14 and TRBJ2-7, is EAGVTQFPSHSVIEKGQTVTLRCDPISGHDNLYWYRRVMGKEIKFLLHFVKESKQDESGMPNNRFLAERTGGTYSTLKVQPAELEDSGVYFCASSHRGQVFYEQYFGPGTRLTVT.

CDR3: CASSLASVVTDTQYF. The CDR3 nucleotides are TGCGCCAGCAGCTTGGCCTCGGTGGTCACAGATACGCAGTATTTT. The rearrangement links TRBV5-1 to TRBJ2-3; D uncertain. The CDR3 has 15 residues. The germline gives CDR1 SGHRS, CDR2 YFSETQ. Trimming left V 0 bases short and J 2 bases short, with 10 bases between.

Only a few counts were recorded for this clone. The chain employs TRBV5-6 and TRBJ2-7; perhaps TRBD2 as D (6 bases). Germline CDR1 and CDR2: SGHDT and YYEEEE. The germline V and J ends were trimmed by 3 bases and 2 bases, with 12 bases remaining between them. The CDR3 is made up of 14 amino acids. The CDR3 nucleotides are TGTGCCAGCAGCTCCGGGAGCCCTCCCTACGAGCAGTACTTC. Amino acid sequence: CASSSGSPPYEQYF.

This sequence joins TRBV6-5 and TRBJ2-3, with a weak D call TRBD2 (5 bases). Germline CDR1 reads MNHEY; CDR2 reads SVGAGI. V lost 3 bases and J 6 bases, leaving 7 bases between the germline ends. The CDR3 covers 12 residues. This chain's CDR3 is CASSYERDTQYF. The CDR3 coding sequence is TGTGCCAGCAGTTATGAGCGGGATACGCAGTATTTT.

The count of this clone is one. CDR3 in DNA: TGTGCCAGCAGTTGGGGTTACGGGACAGGGAGCGGCGAGCAGTACTTC. Its translation: CASSWGYGTGSGEQYF. V gene TRBV28 combines with J gene TRBJ2-7, with TRBD1 matching over 9 bases. Trimming took 4 bases from V and 6 from J; bases not matched to a gene: 13. Germline V gives CDR1 MDHEN, CDR2 SYDVKM. This CDR3 contains 16 residues.

This clone was counted only a few times. The V gene is TRBV11-3, the J gene TRBJ1-1, with no clear D. V lost 1 base to trimming and J lost 4 bases, with 7 bases between them. The CDR3 runs to 13 residues. Germline CDR1 SGHNT, CDR2 YENEEA. The CDR3 region has the DNA TGTGCCAGCAGCTTAGGGCCTGGCACTGAAGCTTTCTTT. It codes for CASSLGPGTEAFF.

This chain joins TRBV6-1 and TRBJ1-5; D is unclear. CDR3 length: 12 residues. Trimming took off 6 bases at V and 5 bases at J, with 8 bases between the two ends. Germline assignment: CDR1 MNHNS and CDR2 SASEGT. The CDR3 nucleotides read TGTGCCAGCAGCAGGCTCTATCAGCCCCAGCATTTT. Translating it yields CASSRLYQPQHF.

This clone has a handful of counts. The chain carries TRBV10-3 and TRBJ2-7; no definite D call. This CDR3 has 13 amino acids. Germline CDR1 reads ENHRY; CDR2 reads SYGVKD. Trimming removed 3 bases from V and 0 bases from J, with 6 bases in between. The CDR3 DNA reads TGTGCCATCAGTGACCCCCACTCCTACGAGCAGTACTTC. Translation: CAISDPHSYEQYF.

The chain employs TRBV7-9 and TRBJ2-3, with 13 bases identical to TRBD2. Trimming took 4 bases from V and 5 from J; bases not matched to a gene: 9. Germline V CDR1 and CDR2: SEHNR, FQNEAQ (reference sequence). This CDR3 has 17 amino acids. The CDR3 DNA sequence: TGTGCCAGCAGCTCGTCACTAGCGGGAGGGCCGAAAGATACGCAGTATTTT. Protein sequence: CASSSSLAGGPKDTQYF.

This clone was found a few times. The chain joins TRBV30 to TRBJ2-4; TRBD1 matches 7 bases. The V and J ends lost 3 bases and 8 bases, in that order; junction bases with no gene match: 7. The CDR3 contains 13 residues. Germline CDR1 and CDR2: GTSNPN and SVGIG (reference sequence). CDR3 sequence reads: CAWRKGAVDIQYF. DNA of the CDR3: TGTGCCTGGAGAAAGGGGGCGGTGGACATTCAGTACTTC.

The chain uses TRBV5-6 and TRBJ2-5; TRBD1 aligns across 9 bases. From germline, CDR1 is SGHDT and CDR2 YYEEEE. With V trimmed by 0 bases and J by 2 bases, 14 bases remained unmatched. This CDR3 comprises 19 residues. The DNA for the CDR3 is TGTGCCAGCAGCTTGGTATGGGACAGGGATAAGGGAGAACAAGAGACCCAGTACTTC. Residues: CASSLVWDRDKGEQETQYF. Drawing the rest from reference TRBV5-6 and TRBJ2-5, the complete variable domain is DAGVTQSPTHLIKTRGQQVTLRCSPKSGHDTVSWYQQALGQGPQFIFQYYEEEERQRGNFPDRFSGHQFPNYSSELNVNALLLGDSALYLCASSLVWDRDKGEQETQYFGPGTRLLVL.

This clone was counted between two and nine times. V is TRBV7-6 and J is TRBJ2-1; the match to TRBD2 covers 11 bases. V lost 5 bases to trimming and J lost 3 bases; unmatched junction nucleotides: 9. The CDR3 is made up of 17 amino acids. Germline assignment: CDR1 SGHVS and CDR2 FNYEAQ. CDR3 DNA sequence: TGTGCCAGCAGCAAGAGAAGACTAGCGGGGCACTACAATGAGCAGTTCTTC. The encoded protein is CASSKRRLAGHYNEQFF. Full variable domain (remainder filled in from reference TRBV7-6 and TRBJ2-1): GAGVSQSPRYKVTKRGQDVALRCDPISGHVSLYWYRQALGQGPEFLTYFNYEAQQDKSGLPNDRFSAERPEGSISTLTIQRTEQRDSAMYRCASSKRRLAGHYNEQFFGPGTRLTVL.

A few counts support this clone. The CDR3 loop reads CASSVESNTGELFF. The DNA for the CDR3 is TGTGCCAGCAGCGTAGAATCGAACACCGGGGAGCTGTTTTTT. This chain links TRBV9 with TRBJ2-2; D unclear. Germline V gene data show CDR1 as SGDLS and CDR2 as YYNGEE. Trimming left V 0 bases short and J 0 bases short, with 3 bases between. This CDR3 has 14 residues.

This clone was counted between two and nine times. This chain joins TRBV11-2 and TRBJ2-7, with 9 nucleotides matching TRBD1. Germline CDR1 reads SGHAT; CDR2 reads FQNNGV. The CDR3 runs 14 residues. V was pared by 7 bases and J by 2 bases, with 6 bases of the junction left unmatched. The CDR3 DNA is TGTGCCAGCACCCCGACAGGGGGTCCCTACGAGCAGTACTTC. Its translation is CASTPTGGPYEQYF. The complete variable domain, with remaining parts taken from reference TRBV11-2 and TRBJ2-7, reads EAGVAQSPRYKIIEKRQSVAFWCNPISGHATLYWYQQILGQGPKLLIQFQNNGVVDDSQLPKDRFSAERLKGVDSTLKIQPAKLEDSAVYLCASTPTGGPYEQYFGPGTRLTVT.

The chain carries TRBV25-1 and TRBJ2-6; no firm D call. The CDR3 totals 13 residues. Trimming took 4 bases from V and 1 from J, leaving 2 bases between them. Germline CDR1 and CDR2: MGHDK and SYGVNS. The CDR3 bases are TGTGCCAGCAGTGCTTCTGGGGCCAACGTCCTGACTTTC. Protein: CASSASGANVLTF.

Only a few counts were recorded for this clone. The chain is built from TRBV7-2 and TRBJ2-3; D may be TRBD2 (5 bases). Trimming removed 7 bases from V and 5 bases from J, with 16 bases in between. The CDR3 is 14 amino acids. Germline V CDR1 and CDR2: SGHTA, FQGNSA. CDR3 DNA sequence: TGTGCCAGCACCCCTCCGGCGGCGGGAGATACGCAGTATTTT. Translating it yields CASTPPAAGDTQYF.

In this sample, this clone turned up a few times. This CDR3 is also generated by other DNA sequences in the sample. V usage is TRBV18 and J usage is TRBJ2-1, with D possibly being TRBD1 (5 bases). With 3 bases removed from V and 4 bases from J, the gap between germline ends came to 10 bases. Germline CDR1 reads KGHSH; CDR2 reads LQKENI. This CDR3 region has 14 residues. The CDR3 coding sequence is TGTGCCAGCTCACCGTCCCAGGGTTACAATGAGCAGTTCTTC. This codes for CASSPSQGYNEQFF.

The chain recombines TRBV4-3 with TRBJ2-7, with a tentative D call TRBD2 (5 bases). Per the germline V gene, CDR1 is LGHNA and CDR2 is YSLEER. With 4 bases removed from V and 6 bases from J, the gap between germline ends came to 16 bases. The CDR3 sequence is 14 residues long. CDR3 protein: CASSPPRVECEQYF. CDR3 bases: TGCGCCAGCAGCCCCCCGAGGGTCGAATGCGAGCAGTACTTC.

This clone was recorded a few times. The chain uses TRBV29-1 and TRBJ1-2; D remains ambiguous. In germline, CDR1 is SQVTM, CDR2 ANQGSEA. Trimming took 4 bases from V and 8 from J, leaving 8 bases between them. The CDR3 extends over 10 amino acids. For the CDR3, the DNA is TGCAGCGTTGGAGATAGGGGCTACACCTTC. As protein: CSVGDRGYTF. The full variable domain, in which reference TRBV29-1 and TRBJ1-2 provide the parts outside the CDR3, is SAVISQKPSRDICQRGTSLTIQCQVDSQVTMMFWYRQQPGQSLTLIATANQGSEATYESGFVIDKFPISRPNLTFSTLTVSNMSPEDSSIYLCSVGDRGYTFGSGTRLTVV.

This clone came up a few times. This rearrangement joins TRBV9 to TRBJ1-4, with a weak D call TRBD1 (5 bases). Germline V lookup: CDR1 SGDLS, CDR2 YYNGEE. V shed 3 bases and J shed 5 bases, with 14 bases lying between them. There are 15 residues in the CDR3. The CDR3 is CASSEAGTENEKLFF. DNA for the CDR3: TGTGCCAGCAGCGAGGCCGGGACGGAGAATGAAAAACTGTTTTTT.

This clone has more than one count but fewer than ten. Other DNA sequences in this sample translate to the same CDR3. The rearrangement links TRBV7-2 to TRBJ2-1; no firm D call. CDR3 length equals 12 residues. Germline values: CDR1 SGHTA, CDR2 FQGNSA. Between the trimmed V and J ends, which lost 1 base and 4 bases, there was a span of 2 bases. CDR3 in DNA: TGTGCCAGCAGCTTAGTGTACAATGAGCAGTTCTTC. Its translation: CASSLVYNEQFF.

This sequence joins TRBV7-9 and TRBJ1-5; D call uncertain. Germline values: CDR1 SEHNR, CDR2 FQNEAQ (reference sequence). V shed 3 bases and J shed 7 bases, with 7 bases lying between them. CDR3 size: 12 residues. DNA of the CDR3: TGTGCCAGCAGCTTTGGTGGCCAGCCCCAGCATTTT. Its translation: CASSFGGQPQHF.

This clone has more than one count but fewer than ten. This chain uses TRBV10-3 with TRBJ2-3; the match to TRBD1 covers 10 bases. CDR3 length: 14 residues. V trimming: 6 bases; J trimming: 3 bases; junction bases outside the gene matches: 3. Germline CDR1 is ENHRY and CDR2 is SYGVKD. This CDR3 reads CAIRGQGRTDTQYF. CDR3 coding DNA: TGTGCCATCAGGGGACAGGGGAGAACAGATACGCAGTATTTT.

This clone was recorded a few times. The V gene is TRBV29-1, the J gene TRBJ2-3; D possibly uses TRBD1 or TRBD2 (6 bases each). Trimming removed 4 bases from V and 2 bases from J, with 10 bases in between. The CDR3 totals 13 residues. Germline V gene data show CDR1 as SQVTM and CDR2 as ANQGSEA. The CDR3 DNA reads TGCAGCGTTGGGGGGGCGAACACAGATACGCAGTATTTT. Encoded protein: CSVGGANTDTQYF.

This clone was observed a few times. The chain joins TRBV5-4 to TRBJ2-1; no definite D call. Germline V gives CDR1 SGHNT, CDR2 YYREEE (reference sequence). The V and J ends lost 4 bases and 0 bases respectively, with 11 bases between them. CDR3 length: 15 amino acids. CDR3 in DNA: TGTGCCAGCAGCCCTGGGCGGACCTCCTACAATGAGCAGTTCTTC. Its protein product is CASSPGRTSYNEQFF.

This chain uses TRBV4-3 with TRBJ2-3; D might be TRBD2 (5 bases). V was trimmed by 5 bases and J by 4 bases, leaving 10 bases between them. The germline CDR1 and CDR2 sequences are LGHNA and YSLEER. This CDR3 is 13 amino acids long. DNA for the CDR3: TGCGCCAGCAGCAGCCGGGGTCCAGATACGCAGTATTTT. Protein sequence: CASSSRGPDTQYF.